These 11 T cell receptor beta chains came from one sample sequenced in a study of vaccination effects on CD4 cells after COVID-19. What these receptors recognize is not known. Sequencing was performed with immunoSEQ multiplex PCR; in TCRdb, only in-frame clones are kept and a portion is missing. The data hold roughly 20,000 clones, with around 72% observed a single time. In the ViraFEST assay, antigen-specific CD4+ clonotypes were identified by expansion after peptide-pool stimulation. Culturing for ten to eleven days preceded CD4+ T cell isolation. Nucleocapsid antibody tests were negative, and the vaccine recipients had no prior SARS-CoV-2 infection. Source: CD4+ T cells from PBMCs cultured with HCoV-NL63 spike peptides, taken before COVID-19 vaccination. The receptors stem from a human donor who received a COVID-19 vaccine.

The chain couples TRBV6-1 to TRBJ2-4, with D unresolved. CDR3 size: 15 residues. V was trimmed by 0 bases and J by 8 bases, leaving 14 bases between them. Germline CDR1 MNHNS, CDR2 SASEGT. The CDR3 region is CASSEAAYFGDIQYF. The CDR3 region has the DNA TGTGCCAGCAGTGAAGCGGCCTATTTTGGGGACATTCAGTACTTC.

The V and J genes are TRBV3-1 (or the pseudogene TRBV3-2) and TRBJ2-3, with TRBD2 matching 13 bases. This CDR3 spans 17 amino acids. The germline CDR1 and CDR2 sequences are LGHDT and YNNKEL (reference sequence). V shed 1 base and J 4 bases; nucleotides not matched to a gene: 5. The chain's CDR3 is CASSQATSGRASDTQYF. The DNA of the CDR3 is TGTGCCAGCAGCCAAGCTACTAGCGGGAGGGCCTCAGATACGCAGTATTTT.

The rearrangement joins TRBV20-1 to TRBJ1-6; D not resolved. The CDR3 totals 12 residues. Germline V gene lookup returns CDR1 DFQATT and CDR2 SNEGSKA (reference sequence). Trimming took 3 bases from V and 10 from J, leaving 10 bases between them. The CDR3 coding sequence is TGCAGTGCTAGTCCAGGCTCCTCACCCCTCCACTTT. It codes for CSASPGSSPLHF.

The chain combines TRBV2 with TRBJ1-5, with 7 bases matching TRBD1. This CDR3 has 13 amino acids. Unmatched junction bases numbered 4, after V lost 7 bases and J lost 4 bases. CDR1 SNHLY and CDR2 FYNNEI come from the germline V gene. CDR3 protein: CASNPGGNQPQHF. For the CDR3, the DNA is TGTGCCAGCAACCCAGGGGGAAATCAGCCCCAGCATTTT.

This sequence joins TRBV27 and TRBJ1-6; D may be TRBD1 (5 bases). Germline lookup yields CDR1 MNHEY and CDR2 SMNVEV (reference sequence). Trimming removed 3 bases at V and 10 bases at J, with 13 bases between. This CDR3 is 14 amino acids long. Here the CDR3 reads CASSFRETYSPLHF. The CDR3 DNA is TGTGCCAGCAGTTTCAGGGAGACGTACTCACCCCTCCACTTT.

The CDR3 nucleotides are TGTGCCAGCAGTCCCCTGGGGGGGCGGCAGTTCTTC. It codes for CASSPLGGRQFF. The chain combines TRBV27 with TRBJ2-1; D perhaps matches TRBD2 (7 bases). The CDR3 has 12 residues. Germline-derived CDR1 and CDR2 are MNHEY and SMNVEV (reference sequence). V was trimmed by 5 bases and J by 12 bases, leaving 14 bases between them.

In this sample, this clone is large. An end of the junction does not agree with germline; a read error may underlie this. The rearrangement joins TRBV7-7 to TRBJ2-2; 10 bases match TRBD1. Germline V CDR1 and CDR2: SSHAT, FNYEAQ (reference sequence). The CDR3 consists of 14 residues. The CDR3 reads CASSRQGATGELFF. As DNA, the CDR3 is TGTGCTAGCAGCAGACAGGGGGCGACCGGGGAGCTGTTTTTT.

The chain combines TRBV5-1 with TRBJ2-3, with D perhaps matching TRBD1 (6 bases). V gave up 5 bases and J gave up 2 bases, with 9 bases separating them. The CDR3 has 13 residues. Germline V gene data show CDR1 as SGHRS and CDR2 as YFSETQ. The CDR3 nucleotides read TGCGCCAGCAGTTACAGGGTCACAGATACGCAGTATTTT. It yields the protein CASSYRVTDTQYF.

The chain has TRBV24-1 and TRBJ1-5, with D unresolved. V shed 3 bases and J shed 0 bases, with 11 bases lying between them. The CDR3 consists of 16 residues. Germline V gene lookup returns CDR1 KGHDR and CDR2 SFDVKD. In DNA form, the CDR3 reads TGTGCCACCAGTGATGTCACCGCAGTTAGCAATCAGCCCCAGCATTTT. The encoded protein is CATSDVTAVSNQPQHF.

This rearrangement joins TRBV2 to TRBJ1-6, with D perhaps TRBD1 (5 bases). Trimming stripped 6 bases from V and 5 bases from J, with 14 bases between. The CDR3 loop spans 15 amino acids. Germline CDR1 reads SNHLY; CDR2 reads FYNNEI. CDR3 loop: CASRRLRGDNSPLHF. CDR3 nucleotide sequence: TGTGCCAGCAGGCGGCTCCGGGGCGATAATTCACCCCTCCACTTT.

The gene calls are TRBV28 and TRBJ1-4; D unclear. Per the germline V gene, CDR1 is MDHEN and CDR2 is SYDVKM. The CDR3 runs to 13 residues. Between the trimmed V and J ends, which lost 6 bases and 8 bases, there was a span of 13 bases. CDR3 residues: CASRVAELEKLFF. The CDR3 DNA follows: TGTGCCAGCAGAGTGGCGGAACTAGAAAAACTGTTTTTT. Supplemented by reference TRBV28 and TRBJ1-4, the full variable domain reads DVKVTQSSRYLVKRTGEKVFLECVQDMDHENMFWYRQDPGLGLRLIYFSYDVKMKEKGDIPEGYSVSREKKERFSLILESASTNQTSMYLCASRVAELEKLFFGSGTQLSVL.